This TCR beta chain was documented in a study of tumor-infiltrating lymphocytes in primary liver carcinoma (TCRdb year 2017). Broadly, across the study: Of the five patients (three men and two women, aged 30 to 69 years), four had hepatocellular carcinoma and one had combined HCC and intrahepatic cholangiocarcinoma. The five patients had tumors of stage T1-T3 N0M0, with maximum diameters ranging from roughly 4.2 to 10 cm. Roughly 3.5 to 8 million productive TCRbeta reads were obtained per sample, and no significant difference in read depth was found between tissue types. The study combined TCRbeta repertoire sequencing, expression microarrays and whole-exome sequencing across five regions of each liver tumor, with adjacent normal tissue and blood. A total of 35 or so specimens from 5 patients went through TCRbeta repertoire sequencing, namely 25 tumor regions, 5 adjacent noncancerous liver tissues and 5 peripheral blood samples. Repertoires from technical replicates were highly reproducible, with mean shared-clone rates around 0.87 and correlation coefficients above 0.95. Broad study findings and their caveats: Only the TCR beta chain was sequenced, which likely underestimates true repertoire diversity because unpaired alpha chains were not captured. Pairs of tumor regions showed greater repertoire overlap (mean 36%) than tumor-adjacent pairs (roughly 17%) or tumor-blood pairs (approximately 15%), which is consistent with antigen-driven expansion. The top 250 clones accounted for a significantly greater share of the repertoire in tumors than in blood (p = 0.039). The study included only 4 to 6 patients, and the authors note findings should be validated in a larger study. Bulk unsorted samples precluded comparing CD4+ and CD8+ T cell repertoires.

From the cysteine through the phenylalanine, the CDR3 covers 13 amino acids. Of all the DNA, just the CDR3 is kept, 39 bases in frame from base 1. CDR1 and CDR2 (SQVTM, ANQGSEA) derive from the germline V gene. Turning to this clonotype: Its cognate antigen has yet to be identified. The junction departs from germline at one end; a sequencing error may be responsible.

Using a constant-region primer and ProtoScript II reverse transcriptase, TCRbeta-specific cDNA was reverse-transcribed from 400 to 550 ng total RNA. TCRbeta libraries were built with three nested multiplex PCR rounds, a slightly modified ARM-PCR procedure. Multiplex TRBV1-TRBV30 forward primers and a Cbeta reverse primer were used in the first two PCR rounds, each of which was run for around 9 cycles. Sample barcodes and Illumina adapters were attached in a final 25-cycle PCR using Deep VentR polymerase. Before sequencing, amplicons of 200-500 bp were gel-purified using a QIAquick gel extraction kit. An Illumina HiSeq 2500 was used to sequence the TCRbeta amplicons with 250-bp paired-end reads. In the original analysis: Trimmomatic v0.33 was used to quality-trim the reads, and FLASH v1.2.11 was used to merge paired reads so that full CDR3 sequences could be recovered. V, D and J germline segments were assigned to the rearranged TCRbeta sequences using MiGEC v1.2.1b. VDJtools v1.0.0 computed clonotype statistics and Shannon-Wiener diversity indices. To reduce sampling bias, subsequent analyses other than the diversity analysis used only the 250 most abundant clonotypes in each sample. TCRdb itself trimmed the public reads at Q25 with fastp, ran MiXCR and retained productive beta chains. Rows with one shared CDR3 protein collapse into an entry with the most common genes and DNA. These V and J calls originate from TCRdb's pipeline instead of the authors' own analysis. The sample profile shows approximately 80,000 distinct CDR3 sequences; 69% of them were found once. Together, the top ten hold more than 25% of the sample.

Without any cell sorting, total RNA and DNA were extracted together from about 20-30 mg of bulk tissue using the AllPrep DNA/RNA mini kit. Surgical resection was performed in China between 2015 and March 2016 on about five patients with histopathologically diagnosed primary liver carcinoma. Chronic HBV infection was present in the patients, and the patients were treatment-naive at sampling. Fresh tumor and adjacent tissue pieces were bisected; one half was stored in RNAlater at -80°C, the other sent for histology. The rearrangement joined TRBV29-1 to TRBJ1-4, with 7 junctional bases fitting TRBD1. The sample was tumor-adjacent normal liver tissue. This sequence originates from a man aged 40-49 years with primary liver carcinoma and hepatitis B virus infection. The base sequence is TGCAGCGTTGAACGTCAGGGGGATGAAAAACTGTTATTT. The resulting protein is CSVERQGDEKLLF.